A selection of T cell receptor beta chains follows, all from one sample in a study of blood T cell repertoires in COVID-19. The method was immunoSEQ multiplex PCR; TCRdb's version includes in-frame clones alone and lacks a portion of them. Counted here are some 190,000 clones, about 82% occurring once; the ten biggest clones make up 5.6%. The sample consisted of PBMCs or T cells enriched from blood (not recorded which). Receptors were obtained from a man between 35 and 55 years old with acute COVID-19. The CDR3 runs from the conserved cysteine through the conserved F or W. D genes are given only for firm matches. Clone size, where shown, is once, few, many, or a class for clones that have expanded.

TRBJ1-1 TRBV7-2 - - CASRGGGAGNTEAFF TGTGCCAGCAGGGGAGGAGGCGCCGGAAACACTGAAGCTTTCTTT
TRBJ1-3 TRBV7-2 - - CASSLYSGYGNTIYF TGTGCCAGCAGCCTCTATTCAGGGTACGGAAACACCATATATTTT
TRBJ2-1 TRBV2 once TRBD1 CASSRQGSSSYNEQFF TGTGCCAGCAGCCGACAGGGGTCCAGCTCCTACAATGAGCAGTTCTTC
TRBJ2-1 TRBV19 - - CASSGDFSYNEQFF TGTGCCAGTAGTGGCGACTTCTCCTACAATGAGCAGTTCTTC
TRBJ2-7 TRBV4-3 - TRBD2 CASSQAVTSGLRWQYF TGCGCCAGCAGCCAAGCCGTGACTAGCGGCCTACGATGGCAGTACTTC
TRBJ1-1 TRBV7-3 - TRBD1 CASSPTSGGRTEAFF TGTGCCAGCAGCCCTACCTCAGGGGGTCGCACTGAAGCTTTCTTT
TRBJ2-5 TRBV9 - - CASSVVKGVGETQYF TGTGCCAGCAGCGTAGTCAAGGGGGTCGGAGAGACCCAGTACTTC
TRBJ1-1 TRBV3-1/TRBV3-2 - - CASSHGGERNEAFF TGTGCCAGCAGCCACGGAGGGGAGCGGAATGAAGCTTTCTTT
TRBJ2-1 TRBV24-1 - - CATRIDTYSEQFF TGTGCCACCAGAATTGACACGTACAGTGAGCAGTTCTTC
TRBJ2-5 TRBV7-6 - - CASSLMDRNQETQYF TGTGCCAGCAGCTTGATGGACAGAAACCAAGAGACCCAGTACTTC
TRBJ2-3 TRBV24-1 - TRBD2 CATQSDGGTDTQYF TGTGCCACTCAATCGGACGGGGGGACAGATACGCAGTATTTT
TRBJ2-7 TRBV28 - TRBD1 CASRGQGSYEQYF TGTGCCAGCAGGGGACAGGGCTCCTACGAGCAGTACTTC
TRBJ1-1 TRBV12-3/TRBV12-4 - - CASSFRGFTEAFF TGTGCCAGCAGTTTTAGGGGGTTCACTGAAGCTTTCTTT
TRBJ2-7 TRBV14 once - CASSRITSKSSYEQYF TGTGCCAGCAGCCGCATTACTAGCAAGAGCTCCTACGAGCAGTACTTC
TRBJ1-2 TRBV6-5 - TRBD1 CASRAQGINGYTF TGTGCCAGCAGAGCACAGGGGATTAATGGCTACACCTTC
TRBJ2-4 TRBV5-3 - TRBD2 CAIPQVGGVAKNIQYF TGTGCCATCCCCCAAGTCGGGGGGGTAGCCAAAAACATTCAGTACTTC
TRBJ2-7 TRBV11-2 once TRBD2 CASSLGGSYEQYF TGTGCCAGCAGCTTAGGCGGGAGTTACGAGCAGTACTTC
TRBJ2-1 TRBV7-9 - - CASSLGTGSYNEQFF TGTGCCAGCAGCTTAGGAACGGGCTCCTACAATGAGCAGTTCTTC
TRBJ2-7 TRBV3-1/TRBV3-2 - TRBD1 CASSPGTGAYEQYF TGTGCCAGCAGTCCCGGGACAGGGGCCTACGAGCAGTACTTC
TRBJ2-5 TRBV5-1 - TRBD2 CASSQSRGEGETQYF TGCGCCAGCAGCCAGTCGAGAGGGGAGGGAGAGACCCAGTACTTC
TRBJ1-1 TRBV12-3/TRBV12-4 few - CASSFTGTEAFF TGTGCCAGCAGTTTCACGGGCACTGAAGCTTTCTTT
TRBJ2-5 TRBV19 - TRBD1 CASSGTGGRKTQYF TGTGCCAGTAGTGGAACAGGGGGTCGAAAGACCCAGTACTTC
TRBJ2-3 TRBV9 - TRBD1 CASSVLPGTGTPDTQYF TGTGCCAGCAGCGTACTCCCCGGGACAGGTACCCCAGATACGCAGTATTTT
TRBJ2-7 TRBV11-2 - TRBD2 CASSQLAGGPYEQYF TGTGCCAGCAGCCAACTAGCGGGAGGACCCTACGAGCAGTACTTC